Presented here are 2 T cell receptor beta chains from one specimen sequenced in a study of T cell responses to AZD1222 COVID-19 vaccine. Sequencing used immunoSEQ multiplex PCR; TCRdb keeps in-frame clones, though not all of them. This table has some 120,000 clones, 85% appearing once. Here the sequenced sample was peripheral blood, taken 28 days after the second AZD1222 dose. These receptors were obtained from an adult who received the AZD1222 COVID-19 vaccine.

For the CDR3, the DNA is TGTGCCAGCAATCTACCCTCTCCAGGTGGCTACACCTTC. Protein product: CASNLPSPGGYTF. This sequence joins TRBV6-6 and TRBJ1-2; no definite D call. V was pared by 7 bases and J by 7 bases, with 16 bases between. CDR3 length: 13 residues. Germline V gene data show CDR1 as MNHNY and CDR2 as SVGAGI (reference sequence).

The chain links TRBV6-5 to TRBJ1-3, with 7 bases that match TRBD1. The CDR3 is 15 amino acids. J gave up 0 bases and V 10 bases, and 9 bases lay outside the gene matches. The germline V gene encodes CDR1 MNHEY and CDR2 SVGAGI. The CDR3 protein is CATRDSPTSGNTIYF. The CDR3 coding sequence is TGTGCCACCCGGGACAGCCCGACCTCTGGAAACACCATATATTTT.